This T cell receptor (beta chain) was sequenced in a study of Graves' ophthalmopathy and Graves' hyperthyroidism. Germline V gene data show CDR1 as WSHSY and CDR2 as SAAADI. This CDR3 region has 13 residues. The study amplified TCR beta CDR3 regions using RNA transcripts. Second-round multiplex PCR followed a first-round RT-PCR using HTBI primers. TCRdb re-called the multiplex PCR reads through MiXCR, storing one row per CDR3 protein. The sample yields hundreds of thousands of distinct CDR3 sequences, approximately 39% seen once. Findings of the study overall: Most clonotypes expanded in thyroid above 0.001 frequency were present in blood too.

About this clonotype: Its specificity is unknown. At one of its ends the junction is not consistent with the germline gene, which may arise from a read error.

This TCR was recovered from an adult man with Graves' ophthalmopathy. This chain links TRBV10-2 with TRBJ1-1; D not certain. The sample was peripheral blood. As DNA, the CDR3 is TGTGCCAGCAGCATCCCAGGAGGCCGTGAAGCTTTCTTT. This translates into CASSIPGGREAFF.